The 11 T cell receptor beta chains below were found in one sample sequenced in a study of control samples from healthy donors and cancer patients. Profiling relied on immunoSEQ multiplex PCR, and the TCRdb table lists in-frame clones only, not all of them. The data hold some 5,500 clones, with approximately 72% observed a single time. Sequencing was done on a sample of formalin-fixed, paraffin-embedded tissue. Receptors originate from a male donor with melanoma.

The chain joins TRBV2 to TRBJ1-2; D not certain. Germline V gene lookup returns CDR1 SNHLY and CDR2 FYNNEI. The CDR3 runs 13 residues. V shed 7 bases and J shed 2 bases, with 11 bases lying between them. The CDR3 region has the DNA TGTGCCAGCACTTTCGCGGAGAACTATGGCTACACCTTC. Translating gives CASTFAENYGYTF.

In DNA, the CDR3 is TGCGCCAGCAGAAGAGAGTCGGGCACTGAAGCTTTCTTT. Translated: CASRRESGTEAFF. The chain uses TRBV5-1 and TRBJ1-1; D gene ambiguous. The CDR3 totals 13 residues. V was clipped by 5 bases and J by 4 bases, with 12 bases between them. CDR1 SGHRS and CDR2 YFSETQ come from the germline V gene.

V and J are TRBV5-1 and TRBJ2-3; possibly TRBD2 for D (6 bases). The CDR3 length is 15 residues. CDR1 is SGHRS and CDR2 is YFSETQ in the germline V gene. The V end lost 0 bases, the J end lost 1 base, and 9 bases lay between the germline ends. CDR3 amino acids: CASSLDGRGTDTQYF. CDR3 DNA sequence: TGCGCCAGCAGCTTGGACGGGAGAGGCACAGATACGCAGTATTTT.

This clone has just one count. The chain employs TRBV10-3 and TRBJ2-1, with TRBD2 matching over 15 bases. Germline CDR1 ENHRY, CDR2 SYGVKD. The trim removed 6 bases at V and 8 bases at J, leaving 8 bases unmatched. The CDR3 has 16 residues. CDR3 amino acids: CAISPLGLAGGDEQFF. CDR3 nucleotide sequence: TGTGCCATCAGCCCTTTGGGACTAGCGGGAGGTGATGAGCAGTTCTTC.

The rearrangement links TRBV4-1 to TRBJ2-7; 8 bases are a match to TRBD2. This CDR3 contains 15 residues. CDR1 is MGHRA and CDR2 is YSYEKL in the germline V gene. J gave up 6 bases and V 4 bases, and 11 bases lay outside the gene matches. The CDR3 coding sequence is TGCGCCAGCAGCCCAAGCTCCGGGACTAGGCTCGAGCAGTACTTC. Translation: CASSPSSGTRLEQYF.

This sequence joins TRBV28 and TRBJ2-1, with D perhaps TRBD2 (7 bases). V was shortened by 6 bases and J by 15 bases, with 21 bases between the two germline ends. Germline V gene sequence: CDR1 MDHEN, CDR2 SYDVKM. The CDR3 spans 13 residues. Here the CDR3 reads CASSPDSRGGRFF. The CDR3 region has the DNA TGTGCCAGCAGCCCCGACTCCAGGGGAGGGCGGTTCTTC.

The V and J genes are TRBV6-2 or TRBV6-3 and TRBJ2-3; 9 bases are a match to TRBD2. Germline V gene lookup returns CDR1 MNHEY and CDR2 SVGEGT. The CDR3 extends over 13 amino acids. V was clipped by 0 bases and J by 8 bases; unmatched bases: 0. The DNA for the CDR3 is TGTGCCAGCAGTTACTCGGGACTAGCTACGCAGTATTTT. Translation: CASSYSGLATQYF.

This clone was seen only a few times. The chain carries TRBV7-2 and TRBJ2-1, with TRBD2 as a possible D gene (5 bases). CDR3 length: 14 residues. The ends were cut back, 10 bases at V and 8 bases at J, with 21 bases in the middle. The germline V gene encodes CDR1 SGHTA and CDR2 FQGNSA. The CDR3: CATQTTGSEDEQFF. The CDR3 DNA follows: TGTGCCACCCAGACCACGGGGTCCGAGGATGAGCAGTTCTTC.

The gene calls are TRBV4-2 and TRBJ1-5; D gene ambiguous. CDR1 and CDR2 from the germline V gene are LGHNA and YNFKEQ. The CDR3 runs to 14 residues. V gave up 1 base and J gave up 6 bases, with 10 bases separating them. In DNA form, the CDR3 reads TGTGCCAGCAGCCAAGGACCAGAGAGTCAGCCCCAGCATTTT. This sequence encodes CASSQGPESQPQHF.

The V gene is TRBV6-4, the J gene TRBJ1-5, with 8 bases aligning to TRBD1. The CDR3 spans 12 residues. The junction had 5 bases not matched to a gene; V was cut back by 2 bases and J by 14 bases. CDR1 and CDR2 (germline): MRHNA, SNTAGT. For the CDR3, the DNA is TGTGCCAGCAGTGACCCTGGACAGGGTGAGCATTTT. It yields the protein CASSDPGQGEHF.

V usage is TRBV5-3 and J usage is TRBJ1-5; no definite D call. TRBV5-3 is an ORF; its function is uncertain. Trimming left V 2 bases short and J 0 bases short, with 9 bases between. The CDR3 is 15 residues long. This CDR3 reads CARSFGFHSNQPQHF. The CDR3 bases are TGTGCCAGAAGCTTCGGGTTCCATAGCAATCAGCCCCAGCATTTT.